This entry describes one TCR beta chain. Grouping used clinical history reported by participants in a survey and questionnaire. The sample originates from a study of blood T cell repertoires in COVID-19. Germline V gene sequence: CDR1 LGHDT, CDR2 YNNKEL (reference sequence). V lost 6 bases and J 8 bases, leaving 16 bases between the germline ends. This CDR3 contains 13 residues. Libraries were prepared by immunoSEQ multiplex PCR; TCRdb keeps only in-frame clonotypes and omits some of them. Among 190,000 or so clones listed, approximately 75% were seen once. The sequence was collected from a middle-aged man who had recovered from COVID-19. The sample was PBMCs or T cells enriched from blood (not recorded which). The chain couples TRBV3-1 (or the pseudogene TRBV3-2) to TRBJ1-2; D might be TRBD1 (5 bases). The CDR3 sequence is CASSRFRADGYTF. CDR3 coding DNA: TGTGCCAGCAGTCGATTCAGGGCCGACGGCTACACCTTC.